The TCR beta chain under discussion was sequenced for a study of OX40 agonist ivuxolimab in advanced cancers. With respect to the entire study: The costimulatory receptor OX40 (CD134) was targeted by ivuxolimab, a fully human IgG2 agonistic monoclonal antibody. In the dose-escalation cohort, 65% to 85% of patients were male, and the mean age was 60 years with a range of about 20 to 80. The monotherapy dose-escalation portion (N of about 50 patients) of the phase I ivuxolimab trial is reported in the paper. Of the roughly 51 dose-escalation patients, hepatocellular carcinoma was present in about 19, melanoma in approximately 15, renal cell carcinoma in 9 and head and neck cancer in 9. Patients were allowed to have had prior anti-PD-1, anti-PD-L1 or anti-CTLA-4 therapy, and around 40% of the dose-escalation patients had previously received checkpoint inhibitors. Intravenous ivuxolimab was administered to patients every 2 weeks at six dose levels: 0.01, 0.1, 0.3, 1.5, 3 and 10 mg/kg. Partial responses occurred in three dose-escalation patients: two with cutaneous melanoma and one with hepatocellular carcinoma. The purpose of peripheral TCRbeta sequencing was to test whether ivuxolimab changed TCR sequence diversity and led to clonal T-cell expansion. Here is what the overall study found, with its caveats: Which antigens the clonally expanded peripheral T cells were specific for was not determined. In the 0.1-3.0 mg/kg groups, partial responders had among the lowest normalized peripheral clonal expansion, particularly in CD8+ T cells. On average, CD8+ T cells showed more expanded clones than CD4+ T cells after ivuxolimab. At doses of 0.1 to 3.0 mg/kg, clonal expansion of both CD4+ and CD8+ blood T cells was observed from baseline to week 6. Low levels of normalized T-cell clonal expansion were also seen in some patients who did not respond.

In the case of this clone: The clone's antigen remains unknown. There are no base qualities to consult, and no much larger clone falls within one base.

The cysteine opens and the phenylalanine closes a CDR3 of 14 amino acids. The retained sequence is limited to the CDR3, 42 bases, with the frame set at the first base. At the junction V is shortened by 6 bases and J by 4 bases, with 13 bases in between. Sequences MNHNS (CDR1) and SASEGT (CDR2) are obtained from the germline V gene. Patients with a history of autoimmune disease or receiving systemic immunosuppression were excluded from the trial. In every dose cohort, peripheral blood was drawn for TCR sequencing at baseline, cycle 4 day 1, and cycle 7 day 1. The samples were taken from a phase I, first-in-human, multicenter, open-label dose-escalation trial of ivuxolimab. The trial enrolled adults with locally advanced or metastatic head and neck squamous cell, hepatocellular, melanoma or renal cell carcinoma. Before TCR sequencing, CD4+ T cells and CD8+ T cells from peripheral blood were sorted into separate populations.

To sequence the TCRbeta CDR3 region, genomic DNA was isolated from the sorted cells. The immunoSEQ Assay was used to sequence the TCRbeta CDR3 regions. What TCRdb holds here is the immuneACCESS table cut down to in-frame rearrangements. Part of the clones is not present; checked against another copy, under half of the missing clones reflect an unresolved V gene, and the others are unexplained. The sample data list 65,000 to 80,000 clones, and roughly 91% of these were observed just once. The top ten hold around 13% of the sample. The origin of this receptor is an adult with an advanced solid tumor such as melanoma, head and neck, liver or kidney cancer. Recombination joined TRBV6-1 with TRBJ2-1; TRBD1 might be the D gene, on 5 matching bases. The material was CD4+ or CD8+ T cells sorted from blood, obtained in a trial of the OX40 agonist ivuxolimab. For the CDR3, the sequence is CASRQGTVYNEQFF. The DNA reads TGTGCCAGCAGGCAGGGTACGGTTTACAATGAGCAGTTCTTC.